These 26 T cell receptor beta chains were all obtained from the same sample, sequenced in a study of T cells in Graves' hyperthyroidism and ophthalmopathy. Amplified TCR beta CDR3 regions derived from RNA transcripts. An initial round of RT-PCR targeting the TCR CDR3 relied on the HTBI primer set. TCRdb re-analysed the multiplex PCR reads in MiXCR, keeping a single row per CDR3 protein. The data show roughly 500,000 distinct CDR3 sequences, 40% to 50% seen once. The sequencing sample was made of peripheral blood or thyroid tissue (not recorded which). Receptor source: an adult woman with Graves' disease, either hyperthyroidism or ophthalmopathy (not recorded which).

This clonotype was recorded at least ten times. The chain is built from TRBV7-9 and TRBJ1-3, with TRBD1 as a possible D gene (5 bases). Germline V gene sequence: CDR1 SEHNR, CDR2 FQNEAQ (reference sequence). V was trimmed by 5 bases and J by 0 bases, leaving 11 bases between them. The CDR3 has 15 amino acids. This chain's CDR3 is CASSQGRNSGNTIYF. CDR3 bases: TGTGCCAGCAGCCAGGGACGGAACTCTGGAAACACCATATATTTT.

The chain employs TRBV10-3 and TRBJ2-5, with 9 bases lining up with TRBD2. CDR3 length: 13 amino acids. Looked up from germline, CDR1 is ENHRY and CDR2 is SYGVKD. V was clipped by 10 bases and J by 1 base; unmatched bases: 4. The CDR3 here is CATSSGTQETQYF. CDR3 DNA sequence: TGTGCCACGTCTAGCGGGACCCAAGAGACCCAGTACTTC.

V is TRBV11-3 and J is TRBJ2-7; 10 positions match TRBD1. Germline loops: CDR1 SGHNT, CDR2 YENEEA. This CDR3 comprises 15 residues. V dropped 5 bases and J dropped 3; count of bases not matched to a gene: 7. CDR3 sequence (DNA): TGTGCCAGCAGCCTCGGGACAGGGGACCTCTACGAGCAGTACTTC. Its translation is CASSLGTGDLYEQYF.

This chain links TRBV29-1 with TRBJ1-4; tentatively, D is TRBD1 (6 bases). Germline assignment: CDR1 SQVTM and CDR2 ANQGSEA. V lost 1 base and J lost 2, with 11 bases in between. The CDR3 is 15 residues long. In nucleotides, the CDR3 is TGCAGCGTTGAAGGGGGGCAGGGGACTAATGAAAAACTGTTTTTT. Its protein is CSVEGGQGTNEKLFF. Full variable domain (rest looked up from reference TRBV29-1 and TRBJ1-4): SAVISQKPSRDICQRGTSLTIQCQVDSQVTMMFWYRQQPGQSLTLIATANQGSEATYESGFVIDKFPISRPNLTFSTLTVSNMSPEDSSIYLCSVEGGQGTNEKLFFGSGTQLSVL.

This clonotype was detected once. V is TRBV15 and J is TRBJ2-7; D remains unclear. This CDR3 contains 13 residues. Trimming took off 0 bases at V and 6 bases at J, with 9 bases between the two ends. Germline CDR1 and CDR2: LNHNV and YYDKDF (reference sequence). The CDR3 coding sequence is TGTGCCACCAGCAGAGATCGGAGTTTCGAGCAGTACTTC. The encoded protein is CATSRDRSFEQYF. The full variable domain, its missing parts supplied by reference TRBV15 and TRBJ2-7, is DAMVIQNPRYQVTQFGKPVTLSCSQTLNHNVMYWYQQKSSQAPKLLFHYYDKDFNNEADTPDNFQSRRPNTSFCFLDIRSPGLGDTAMYLCATSRDRSFEQYFGPGTRLTVT.

V and J are TRBV10-3 and TRBJ2-7, with 7 bases lining up with TRBD1. The CDR3 loop spans 12 amino acids. Germline V gives CDR1 ENHRY, CDR2 SYGVKD. The trim removed 6 bases at V and 3 bases at J, leaving 2 bases unmatched. The CDR3 reads CAISGQVYEQYF. CDR3 coding DNA: TGTGCCATCAGCGGACAGGTCTACGAGCAGTACTTC.

The chain couples TRBV5-1 to TRBJ2-7, with a weak D call TRBD2 (6 bases). The CDR3 sequence is 14 residues long. The V end was cut by 4 bases, the J end by 2 bases, with 13 bases between. Germline CDR1 is SGHRS and CDR2 is YFSETQ. CDR3 region: CASSGRDSAYEQYF. The DNA of the CDR3 is TGCGCCAGCAGCGGACGGGACTCCGCCTACGAGCAGTACTTC.

The rearrangement links TRBV7-8 to TRBJ1-2; no firm D call. Germline CDR1 SGHVS, CDR2 FQNEAQ. The CDR3 length is 14 residues. The V and J ends lost 3 bases and 3 bases respectively, with 11 bases between them. CDR3 in DNA: TGTGCCAGCAGCTTTGTCGGGCAGGACTATGGCTACACCTTC. Protein: CASSFVGQDYGYTF.

This clonotype occurred many times. V and J are TRBV7-6 and TRBJ2-7; D is undetermined. Trimming took off 1 base at V and 7 bases at J, with 20 bases between the two ends. The CDR3 totals 16 residues. Looked up from germline, CDR1 is SGHVS and CDR2 is FNYEAQ. CDR3 residues: CASSLVGIGSGGEQYF. The DNA for the CDR3 is TGTGCCAGCAGCTTAGTTGGTATCGGGTCAGGCGGAGAGCAGTACTTC.

This clonotype came up once. V is TRBV9 and J is TRBJ2-5, with 7 bases matching TRBD2. The CDR3 consists of 14 residues. CDR1 SGDLS and CDR2 YYNGEE come from the germline V gene. The V segment lost 2 bases and the J segment 4 bases; nucleotides outside the gene matches: 5. CDR3 sequence: CASSVYGLGETQYF. The CDR3, as DNA: TGTGCCAGCAGCGTTTATGGACTAGGAGAGACCCAGTACTTC. Full variable domain (outside the CDR3, taken from reference TRBV9 and TRBJ2-5): DSGVTQTPKHLITATGQRVTLRCSPRSGDLSVYWYQQSLDQGLQFLIQYYNGEERAKGNILERFSAQQFPDLHSELNLSSLELGDSALYFCASSVYGLGETQYFGPGTRLLVL.

This chain links TRBV6-1 with TRBJ2-5; 11 nucleotides line up with TRBD2. Germline V gives CDR1 MNHNS, CDR2 SASEGT. With 6 bases clipped from V and 6 bases from J, the junction kept 9 bases outside the gene matches. This CDR3 has 15 amino acids. CDR3 bases: TGTGCCAGCAGCAGTTGGACTAGCGGGCGTCAGACCCAGTACTTC. It codes for CASSSWTSGRQTQYF.

There are a few counts of this clonotype. V and J are TRBV7-9 and TRBJ1-4, with 9 bases that match TRBD1. Per germline, CDR1 SEHNR and CDR2 FQNEAQ (reference sequence). Trimming removed 5 bases from V and 7 bases from J; junction bases left unmatched: 8. The CDR3 runs to 15 residues. The CDR3, as DNA: TGTGCCAGCAGCGCTGGGGACAGGGAAACTGAAAAACTGTTTTTT. As protein: CASSAGDRETEKLFF.

The chain uses TRBV20-1 and TRBJ1-1; the match to TRBD1 covers 8 bases. In germline, CDR1 is DFQATT, CDR2 SNEGSKA (reference sequence). This CDR3 contains 16 residues. Trimming took 0 bases from V and 5 from J; bases not matched to a gene: 11. CDR3 nucleotides: TGCAGTGCTAGAGAGGACAGGGTGGGTGTGAGTACTGAAGCTTTCTTT. As protein: CSAREDRVGVSTEAFF.

This clonotype occurred many times. The V gene is TRBV7-9, the J gene TRBJ1-6, with a tentative D call TRBD1 (5 bases). The length of the CDR3 is 17 residues. With 5 bases removed from V and 0 bases from J, the gap between germline ends came to 14 bases. The germline V gene has CDR1 SEHNR and CDR2 FQNEAQ (reference sequence). In DNA, the CDR3 is TGTGCCAGCAGCAGGGGACCTCCAAGCTCCTATAATTCACCCCTCCACTTT. As protein: CASSRGPPSSYNSPLHF.

This clonotype came up a few times. This sequence joins TRBV29-1 and TRBJ2-5, with D perhaps TRBD1 or TRBD2 (5 bases each). The V gene lost 4 bases and the J gene lost 5 bases, with 17 bases spanning the gap. Germline loops: CDR1 SQVTM, CDR2 ANQGSEA. The CDR3 is made up of 14 amino acids. The CDR3 here is CSVVAGFGEETQYF. The CDR3 bases are TGCAGCGTTGTGGCAGGGTTTGGGGAGGAGACCCAGTACTTC.

This clonotype came up a few times. The chain has TRBV30 and TRBJ1-3; D is uncertain. The ends were cut back, 0 bases at V and 2 bases at J, with 8 bases in the middle. Germline CDR1 reads GTSNPN; CDR2 reads SVGIG (reference sequence). This CDR3 region has 14 residues. Here the CDR3 reads CAWSVQGAGNTIYF. CDR3 in DNA: TGTGCCTGGAGTGTTCAAGGAGCTGGAAACACCATATATTTT.

This clonotype was seen at least ten times. The chain links TRBV6-1 to TRBJ2-7, with no clear D. In germline, CDR1 is MNHNS, CDR2 SASEGT. The CDR3 runs to 13 residues. Trimming removed 1 base from V and 6 bases from J, with 10 bases in between. DNA for the CDR3: TGTGCCAGCAGTGAAGTTGGGTTGGGCGAGCAGTACTTC. It codes for CASSEVGLGEQYF.

The gene calls are TRBV7-9 and TRBJ1-2; D is undetermined. V shed 0 bases and J shed 3 bases, with 8 bases lying between them. CDR1 is SEHNR, CDR2 FQNEAQ, per germline (reference sequence). The CDR3 has 14 residues. The CDR3 protein is CASSLALGYYGYTF. CDR3 bases: TGTGCCAGCAGCTTAGCTCTCGGCTACTATGGCTACACCTTC.

In DNA, the CDR3 is TGCAGCTTAAGGGCAGGCGCGGGAGAGACCCAGTACTTC. It codes for CSLRAGAGETQYF. The rearrangement joins TRBV29-1 to TRBJ2-5, with TRBD2 as a possible D gene (5 bases). Trimming removed 8 bases at V and 4 bases at J, with 17 bases between. CDR1 and CDR2 from the germline V gene are SQVTM and ANQGSEA. This CDR3 region has 13 residues.

As regards this clonotype: A clone one base away is much larger, so this may be a read error. The J gene is TRBJ1-6, the V gene TRBV20-1; D unresolved. V dropped 6 bases and J dropped 2 bases, with 2 bases sitting between them. CDR1 is DFQATT, CDR2 SNEGSKA, per germline (reference sequence). This CDR3 region has 11 residues. The chain's CDR3 is CSAPYNSPLHF. For the CDR3, the DNA is TGCAGTGCGCCCTATAATTCACCCCTCCACTTT.

This clonotype came up many times. The V call is TRBV20-1, the J call TRBJ1-5, with 11 bases identical to TRBD1. Losses at the gene ends were 6 bases for V and 6 bases for J; bases not matched to a gene: 7. Germline V CDR1 and CDR2: DFQATT, SNEGSKA (reference sequence). CDR3 size: 14 residues. In nucleotides, the CDR3 is TGCAGTGCCCGAGCGGGGACAGGGGGTCAGCCCCAGCATTTT. Its protein product is CSARAGTGGQPQHF.

In this sample, this clonotype turned up a few times. The CDR3 sequence is CAHTGSSASYEQYF. CDR3 coding DNA: TGTGCCCATACGGGGTCCAGCGCTTCCTACGAGCAGTACTTC. The J gene is TRBJ2-7, the V gene TRBV6-6; D may be TRBD2 (5 bases). In germline, CDR1 is MNHNY, CDR2 SVGAGI (reference sequence). The CDR3 contains 14 residues. Trimming removed 11 bases from V and 1 base from J, with 18 bases in between.

This clonotype was counted many times. The V and J genes are TRBV5-1 and TRBJ2-5; 14 positions agree with TRBD2. Germline trimming cut 3 bases from V and 3 bases from J; bases unmatched to any gene: 4. The CDR3 extends over 16 amino acids. Per germline, CDR1 SGHRS and CDR2 YFSETQ. This CDR3 reads CASSWGLAGVKETQYF. In DNA form, the CDR3 reads TGCGCCAGCAGCTGGGGACTAGCGGGAGTTAAAGAGACCCAGTACTTC.

This clonotype was observed many times. This sequence joins TRBV4-2 and TRBJ1-1; D remains ambiguous. The ends were cut back, 3 bases at V and 1 base at J, with 9 bases in the middle. The CDR3 covers 14 residues. Germline CDR1 is LGHNA and CDR2 is YNFKEQ. The CDR3 sequence is CASSQARGNTEAFF. The CDR3 region has the DNA TGTGCCAGCAGCCAGGCGAGAGGGAACACTGAAGCTTTCTTT.

This clonotype was seen at least ten times. The CDR3 sequence is CAISKGRTNEKLFF. The CDR3 nucleotides read TGTGCCATCAGTAAGGGAAGAACTAATGAAAAACTGTTTTTT. The V and J genes are TRBV10-3 and TRBJ1-4; D is unclear. Per germline, CDR1 ENHRY and CDR2 SYGVKD. V dropped 5 bases and J dropped 1 base, with 8 bases sitting between them. The CDR3 has 14 amino acids.

This chain joins TRBV12-3 or TRBV12-4 and TRBJ1-5; D remains unclear. Trimming cost V 7 bases and J 2 bases, with 18 bases left between them. This CDR3 is 16 amino acids long. This CDR3 is CASTRSPGVGNQPQHF. The DNA of the CDR3 is TGTGCCAGCACTCGCTCACCCGGGGTCGGCAATCAGCCCCAGCATTTT.